This T cell receptor (beta chain) was sequenced during a study of CXCR3-negative and CXCR3-positive naive CD8 T cells. Regarding the study as a whole: Cryopreserved PBMCs had partly decreased CXCR3 expression; fresh PBMCs were used in most assays. Relative to memory CD8+ cells, whose diversity was much lower, both naive subsets had comparably high diversity. CXCR3-negative and CXCR3-positive naive cells shared comparable TRBV-TRBJ usage, but memory cells did not.

Comment on this clonotype: Antigen unknown.

The CDR3 has 17 residues. Germline loops: CDR1 SGHDT, CDR2 YYEEEE. 5' RACE that incorporated UMI labels was used to prepare the TRB cDNA libraries. TCRdb re-called the 5' RACE reads, yielding one record per CDR3 amino acid sequence without DNA. This table lists around 52,000 distinct CDR3 sequences. What was sequenced was memory CD8+ T cells from blood. The chain recombines TRBV5-6 with TRBJ2-1; the TCRdb D gene call, TRBD1, has no DNA to confirm it. This TCR was recovered from a human donor in good health. Some clones in this sample may be carry-over from other donors' samples. The CDR3 reads CASSPPRGTGWGNEQFF.